What follows are 10 T cell receptor beta chains derived from one specimen sequenced in a study of T cells expressing NK-cell markers. Using the 5' RACE reads, TCRdb records one entry per CDR3 protein without DNA. In total, the table holds 500,000 or so distinct CDR3 sequences. What was sequenced was blood T cells: a sorted CD56 or NKG2C T cell subset, CD4+ or CD8+ T cells, or bulk PBMC T cells (not recorded which). The receptors derive from a man between 18 and 29 years old in good health.

This chain joins TRBV7-9 and TRBJ2-5; TCRdb proposes TRBD1, but this gene call is untestable without DNA. Per the germline V gene, CDR1 is SEHNR and CDR2 is FQNEAQ (reference sequence). The CDR3 length is 15 residues. The CDR3 reads CASGEGLRSKETQYF.

This chain uses TRBV7-6 with TRBJ2-1; TCRdb lists TRBD1, though no DNA is available to test this call. The germline CDR1 and CDR2 sequences are SGHVS and FNYEAQ. The CDR3 totals 12 residues. Here the CDR3 reads CASSLEATGLFF.

The chain has TRBV11-1 and TRBJ2-3; as DNA is missing, the TRBD1 call by TCRdb cannot be tested. CDR3 size: 18 residues. Germline V gene lookup returns CDR1 SGHAT and CDR2 FQDESV (reference sequence). The CDR3 here is CASSPKWGRDRGTDTQYF. Full variable domain (remainder filled in from reference TRBV11-1 and TRBJ2-3): EAEVAQSPRYKITEKSQAVAFWCDPISGHATLYWYRQILGQGPELLVQFQDESVVDDSQLPKDRFSAERLKGVDSTLKIQPAELGDSAMYLCASSPKWGRDRGTDTQYFGPGTRLTVL.

The CDR3 reads CASSLAGVDTQYF. The gene calls are TRBV5-1 and TRBJ2-3. The CDR3 runs to 13 residues. Germline CDR1 reads SGHRS; CDR2 reads YFSETQ.

The chain links TRBV29-1 to TRBJ2-7. The CDR3 length is 12 residues. Germline-derived CDR1 and CDR2 are SQVTM and ANQGSEA. CDR3 protein: CSVSQRKGEQYF.

The chain employs TRBV14 and TRBJ2-1. The CDR3 spans 16 residues. The germline V gene has CDR1 SGHDN and CDR2 FVKESK. CDR3 in amino acids: CASSQESAGVPNEQFF.

The rearrangement links TRBV11-2 to TRBJ2-1; the TCRdb D gene call, TRBD2, has no DNA to confirm it. The germline V gene has CDR1 SGHAT and CDR2 FQNNGV. The CDR3 has 16 amino acids. CDR3 region: CASSPNPQRLANEQFF.

The chain uses TRBV6-6 and TRBJ1-1. The CDR3 length is 13 residues. Germline-derived CDR1 and CDR2 are MNHNY and SVGAGI (reference sequence). CDR3 sequence: CASPDSGRGEAFF.

The chain joins TRBV7-8 to TRBJ2-3; TCRdb's D call, TRBD1, is unchecked because there is no DNA. The CDR3 has 14 amino acids. Germline loops: CDR1 SGHVS, CDR2 FQNEAQ. The CDR3 sequence is CASSPHRTDHTQYF.

The genes are TRBV25-1 and TRBJ1-2; TCRdb's D call of TRBD1 is untestable without DNA. Per the germline V gene, CDR1 is MGHDK and CDR2 is SYGVNS. The CDR3 is made up of 11 amino acids. The CDR3 spells CASRGAYGYTF.